The 16 T cell receptor beta chains below come from one sample, sequenced in a study of blood T cell repertoires in COVID-19. Sequencing was performed with immunoSEQ multiplex PCR; in TCRdb, only in-frame clones are kept and a portion is missing. The sample gives about 95,000 clones, about 89% of which show up once; approximately 5.4% is in the top ten. The sample was peripheral blood. The receptor set was obtained from a man aged 55 to 70 with COVID-19, enrolled during active disease.

The CDR3 nucleotides read TGTGCCAGCTCACCACCGGGACAGGCGACCCAGAACACTGAAGCTTTCTTT. It yields the protein CASSPPGQATQNTEAFF. The rearrangement joins TRBV18 to TRBJ1-1, with 8 bases aligning to TRBD1. The CDR3 loop spans 17 amino acids. Germline assignment: CDR1 KGHSH and CDR2 LQKENI. The V segment lost 0 bases and the J segment 1 base; nucleotides outside the gene matches: 7.

To note about this clone: At one boundary the junction diverges from the germline segment, which might be a read error. The J gene is TRBJ1-4, the V gene TRBV29-1, with TRBD1 matching 7 bases. The CDR3 extends over 11 amino acids. Per the germline V gene, CDR1 is SQVTM and CDR2 is ANQGSEA. The CDR3 nucleotides read TGCAGCGGGGGGGACAGCACTTTCCACCTTTTT. Translation: CSGGDSTFHLF. Full variable domain (outside the CDR3, taken from reference TRBV29-1 and TRBJ1-4): SAVISQKPSRDICQRGTSLTIQCQVDSQVTMMFWYRQQPGQSLTLIATANQGSEATYESGFVIDKFPISRPNLTFSTLTVSNMSPEDSSIYLCSGGDSTFHLFGSGTQLSVL.

CDR3 sequence reads: CASYDRVAFF. CDR3 in DNA: TGTGCCAGCTACGACAGGGTAGCTTTCTTT. The chain recombines TRBV25-1 with TRBJ1-1; the match to TRBD1 covers 7 bases. CDR1 MGHDK and CDR2 SYGVNS come from the germline V gene. Trimming took 8 bases from V and 10 from J; bases not matched to a gene: 4. This CDR3 region has 10 residues.

V gene TRBV9 combines with J gene TRBJ1-3; weak D call: TRBD1 (5 bases). CDR3 length equals 16 residues. Germline CDR1 is SGDLS and CDR2 is YYNGEE. Between the trimmed V and J ends, which lost 3 bases and 4 bases, there was a span of 17 bases. The CDR3 spells CASSAEVGQGGNTIYF. The CDR3 DNA sequence: TGTGCCAGCAGCGCAGAGGTAGGGCAGGGAGGAAACACCATATATTTT.

The V gene is TRBV7-2, the J gene TRBJ1-5; 9 bases match TRBD1. The CDR3 loop spans 14 amino acids. Trimming cost V 5 bases and J 6 bases; bases outside gene matches: 5. Germline V gene lookup returns CDR1 SGHTA and CDR2 FQGNSA. CDR3: CASSLGQGSQPQHF. The DNA for the CDR3 is TGTGCCAGCAGCCTGGGACAGGGAAGTCAGCCCCAGCATTTT.

V is TRBV19 and J is TRBJ1-2; 7 nucleotides line up with TRBD1. The ends lost 4 bases at V and 4 bases at J; junction bases unmatched: 3. CDR1 is LNHDA and CDR2 is SQIVND in the germline V gene (reference sequence). The CDR3 covers 13 residues. CDR3 region: CASSTWDSYGYTF. The CDR3 nucleotides read TGTGCCAGTAGTACCTGGGACAGCTATGGCTACACCTTC.

In this sample, this clone turned up a few times. The rearrangement joins TRBV19 to TRBJ1-1; D gene ambiguous. Germline-derived CDR1 and CDR2 are LNHDA and SQIVND (reference sequence). There are 13 residues in the CDR3. Deletions cut 6 bases from V and 7 bases from J, with 15 bases between. This chain's CDR3 is CASRPLGAGEAFF. CDR3 in DNA: TGTGCCAGTAGGCCCCTAGGAGCGGGTGAAGCTTTCTTT.

The J gene is TRBJ1-4, the V gene TRBV9; tentatively, D is TRBD1 (5 bases). Germline assignment: CDR1 SGDLS and CDR2 YYNGEE. This CDR3 has 16 residues. Trimming left V 4 bases short and J 0 bases short, with 13 bases between. This CDR3 is CASSSHGGATNEKLFF. In nucleotides, the CDR3 is TGTGCCAGCAGCTCCCATGGGGGGGCAACTAATGAAAAACTGTTTTTT.

The rearrangement uses TRBV6-6 and TRBJ2-1, with D perhaps TRBD2 (6 bases). This CDR3 spans 12 amino acids. CDR1 and CDR2 from the germline V gene are MNHNY and SVGAGI (reference sequence). The V gene lost 10 bases and the J gene lost 7 bases, with 14 bases spanning the gap. The CDR3, as DNA: TGTGCCACCCGACCACGGGGGAATGAGCAGTTCTTC. Protein: CATRPRGNEQFF.

The chain uses TRBV27 and TRBJ2-2, with a weak D call TRBD2 (6 bases). The germline V gene encodes CDR1 MNHEY and CDR2 SMNVEV (reference sequence). Trimming removed 6 bases from V and 7 bases from J, with 12 bases in between. The CDR3 covers 13 residues. The CDR3 loop reads CASRPSEGGELFF. Written as DNA, the CDR3 is TGTGCCAGCAGGCCATCGGAGGGCGGGGAGCTGTTTTTT.

The V and J genes are TRBV2 and TRBJ2-5; a weak D match, TRBD1 (5 bases). V shed 8 bases and J shed 4 bases, with 11 bases lying between them. Germline CDR1 is SNHLY and CDR2 is FYNNEI. The CDR3 totals 12 residues. The CDR3 loop is CASAQGPETQYF. In DNA form, the CDR3 reads TGTGCCAGCGCTCAGGGCCCAGAGACCCAGTACTTC.

This chain links TRBV19 with TRBJ2-7; possible D gene TRBD2, 8 bases. V was cut by 5 bases and J by 4 bases, with 15 bases left in between. This CDR3 is 14 amino acids long. Looked up from germline, CDR1 is LNHDA and CDR2 is SQIVND (reference sequence). CDR3 protein: CASSAREGAYEQYF. DNA of the CDR3: TGTGCCAGTAGTGCCCGGGAGGGGGCTTACGAGCAGTACTTC.

CDR3 region: CASSLDRAGTEAFF. CDR3 coding DNA: TGTGCCAGCAGCTTAGACAGGGCTGGCACTGAAGCTTTCTTT. The chain employs TRBV7-9 and TRBJ1-1, with TRBD1 as a possible D gene (6 bases). CDR1 and CDR2 (germline): SEHNR, FQNEAQ (reference sequence). Trimming shortened V by 1 base and J by 4 bases, and 10 bases separated the two germline ends. The CDR3 runs to 14 residues. The complete variable domain, with remaining parts taken from reference TRBV7-9 and TRBJ1-1, reads DTGVSQNPRHKITKRGQNVTFRCDPISEHNRLYWYRQTLGQGPEFLTYFQNEAQLEKSRLLSDRFSAERPKGSFSTLEIQRTEQGDSAMYLCASSLDRAGTEAFFGQGTRLTVV.

The chain has TRBV5-6 and TRBJ1-3, with 7 bases lining up with TRBD1. The CDR3 runs to 16 residues. With 1 base clipped from V and 0 bases from J, the junction kept 4 bases outside the gene matches. Germline V gene lookup returns CDR1 SGHDT and CDR2 YYEEEE. The CDR3 coding sequence is TGTGCCAGCAGCTTGAGGGACAGAACCTCTGGAAACACCATATATTTT. The encoded protein is CASSLRDRTSGNTIYF.

The gene calls are TRBV19 and TRBJ2-3; 14 bases are shared with TRBD2. The CDR3 loop spans 19 amino acids. Germline assignment: CDR1 LNHDA and CDR2 SQIVND (reference sequence). V was pared by 6 bases and J by 3 bases, with 14 bases of the junction left unmatched. The CDR3 DNA reads as TGTGCCAGTAGCCGCATAGGGGTGGGACTAGCGGGAGAAACAGATACGCAGTATTTT. Residues: CASSRIGVGLAGETDTQYF.

The rearrangement uses TRBV19 and TRBJ1-4, with 7 bases that match TRBD1. CDR1 is LNHDA, CDR2 SQIVND, per germline (reference sequence). The junction had 3 bases not matched to a gene; V was cut back by 5 bases and J by 3 bases. This CDR3 has 14 residues. The CDR3 is CASSVQGANEKLFF. The CDR3 DNA sequence: TGTGCCAGTAGTGTCCAGGGGGCTAATGAAAAACTGTTTTTT.